This T cell receptor (beta chain) was identified in a study of blood T cell repertoires in COVID-19. Study-wide background: Sites in the United States, Italy and Spain provided acute and convalescent COVID-19 samples. Sources were T cells, B-cell-depleted T cells, or PBMCs; the material itself was cDNA or gDNA.

Authors' analysis steps: Amplified reference gene primers provided the basis for estimating nucleated cell counts. Method: immunoSEQ multiplex PCR; TCRdb's copy keeps in-frame clones and lacks some. For V, J and clone size, that table is used; D and trimming come from the DNA. The table lists roughly 250,000 clones, 75% to 90% of them singletons. Germline V gene sequence: CDR1 SGHKS, CDR2 YYEKEE (reference sequence). The CDR3 runs 14 residues. With V trimmed by 5 bases and J by 4 bases, 4 bases remained unmatched. Sequences were obtained from peripheral blood. This TCR was recovered from a human donor in a cohort sampled during active COVID-19. The V and J genes are TRBV5-5 and TRBJ1-1, with 11 nucleotides matching TRBD1. The CDR3 bases are TGTGCCAGCAGACAGGACAGGGGGCGCACTGAAGCTTTCTTT. Protein: CASRQDRGRTEAFF.